This T cell receptor beta chain was captured in a study of regulatory T cells in long-lasting Graves disease. This clonotype was counted at least ten times. iRepertoire HTBI primers and Arm-PCR of CDR3 regions built TCR beta libraries. TCRdb analysed the multiplex PCR reads with MiXCR anew, one entry per CDR3 protein. Here the sample spans almost 350,000 distinct CDR3 sequences, roughly a fifth being singletons. Time point here: persistent/refractory GD, antithyroid drugs over 5 years with positive TRAb. Isolated PBMC RNA provided the starting material for the TCR library. Trimming took 5 bases from V and 11 from J, leaving 15 bases between them. CDR1 and CDR2 from the germline V gene are WSHSY and SAAADI. The CDR3 is 12 amino acids.

This specimen was peripheral blood mononuclear cells (PBMCs), taken when the disease was refractory, from a patient treated with antithyroid drugs. The gene calls are TRBV10-2 and TRBJ1-1; D possibly corresponds to TRBD1 (5 bases). This clonotype originated in a female donor with Graves disease. Written as DNA, the CDR3 is TGCGCCAGCAGTCCGATAGGGGAGAATGCTTTCTTT. It codes for CASSPIGENAFF.